One and the same sample provided the 22 T cell receptor beta chains below, sequenced in a study of blood T cell repertoires in COVID-19. Profiled with immunoSEQ multiplex PCR; TCRdb holds only in-frame clones, not every one. The sample has fewer than 90,000 clones; approximately 80% are singletons. Sequencing input: peripheral blood. These receptors were obtained from a man aged 50-59 years with acute or convalescent COVID-19.

This chain connects TRBV6-5 to TRBJ1-5, with 10 bases lining up with TRBD1. V shed 8 bases and J 0 bases; nucleotides not matched to a gene: 4. CDR3 size: 15 residues. From germline, CDR1 is MNHEY and CDR2 SVGAGI. The DNA for the CDR3 is TGTGCCAGCGTCAGGGACAGGGGTAGCAATCAGCCCCAGCATTTT. As protein: CASVRDRGSNQPQHF.

The chain couples TRBV19 to TRBJ2-5; 14 positions match TRBD2. The junction had 2 bases not matched to a gene; V was cut back by 7 bases and J by 1 base. The germline V gene has CDR1 LNHDA and CDR2 SQIVND (reference sequence). The CDR3 has 15 amino acids. CDR3 in DNA: TGTGCCAGTATGGGGACTAGCGGGGGCCAAGAGACCCAGTACTTC. This codes for CASMGTSGGQETQYF.

This clone occurred a few times. The rearrangement joins TRBV5-1 to TRBJ1-3; unclear D gene. Germline V gene data show CDR1 as SGHRS and CDR2 as YFSETQ. This CDR3 is 16 amino acids long. V was trimmed by 0 bases and J by 4 bases, leaving 14 bases between them. CDR3 bases: TGCGCCAGCAGCTTGGACAGTTCCTCAAGAGGAAACACCATATATTTT. Translating it yields CASSLDSSSRGNTIYF.

The V gene is TRBV11-2, the J gene TRBJ1-2; D is undetermined. Germline V lookup: CDR1 SGHAT, CDR2 FQNNGV. The V and J ends lost 1 base and 8 bases respectively, with 11 bases between them. The CDR3 length is 13 residues. In DNA, the CDR3 is TGTGCCAGCAGCTTAGCTTGGAGGTTGGGCTACACCTTC. It specifies CASSLAWRLGYTF.

The chain has TRBV3-1 (or the pseudogene TRBV3-2) and TRBJ1-2, with 8 bases identical to TRBD1. The CDR3 spans 13 residues. The germline gives CDR1 LGHDT, CDR2 YNNKEL (reference sequence). Losses at the gene ends were 5 bases for V and 7 bases for J; bases not matched to a gene: 6. The CDR3 here is CASSFTGGIGYTF. CDR3 in DNA: TGTGCCAGCAGCTTTACAGGGGGAATTGGCTACACCTTC.

The CDR3 DNA is TGTGCCACCAGCAGAGACAGATCCTACGAGCAGTACTTC. Encoded protein: CATSRDRSYEQYF. J is TRBJ2-7 and V is TRBV15; D gene uncertain. The V and J ends lost 0 bases and 1 base respectively, with 4 bases between them. The CDR3 totals 13 residues. Per the germline V gene, CDR1 is LNHNV and CDR2 is YYDKDF (reference sequence).

The chain recombines TRBV7-6 with TRBJ1-5; perhaps TRBD1 as D (5 bases). Trimming shortened V by 2 bases and J by 4 bases, and 6 bases separated the two germline ends. The germline V gene encodes CDR1 SGHVS and CDR2 FNYEAQ. There are 13 residues in the CDR3. CDR3 in DNA: TGTGCCAGCAGCTTAAAGGGGAATCAGCCCCAGCATTTT. As protein: CASSLKGNQPQHF.

The chain couples TRBV12-3 or TRBV12-4 to TRBJ2-1, with 8 bases fitting TRBD1. The CDR3 has 13 residues. Trimming cost V 3 bases and J 8 bases; bases outside gene matches: 3. The CDR3 coding sequence is TGTGCCAGCAGTTTCGGACAGGGCTATGAGCAGTTCTTC. Its protein is CASSFGQGYEQFF.

CDR3: CASSNYYTEAFF. In DNA, the CDR3 is TGTGCCAGCAGTAATTATTACACTGAAGCTTTCTTT. The chain is built from TRBV27 and TRBJ1-1; D is unclear. Germline CDR1 is MNHEY and CDR2 is SMNVEV (reference sequence). This CDR3 has 12 residues. V lost 5 bases to trimming and J lost 3 bases, with 7 bases between them.

The V call is TRBV25-1, the J call TRBJ1-3, with 7 bases that match TRBD1. Germline V lookup: CDR1 MGHDK, CDR2 SYGVNS. CDR3 size: 14 residues. J gave up 3 bases and V 6 bases, and 5 bases lay outside the gene matches. The CDR3 DNA sequence: TGTGCCAGCAGGGACACAGGGGTTGGAAACACCATATATTTT. This gives the protein CASRDTGVGNTIYF.

This clone has just a few counts. This chain joins TRBV6-2 or TRBV6-3 and TRBJ1-5, with D perhaps matching TRBD1 (6 bases). The germline V and J ends were trimmed by 1 base and 9 bases, with 19 bases remaining between them. This CDR3 has 16 residues. From germline, CDR1 is MNHEY and CDR2 SVGEGT. This CDR3 is CASSYLDSHLQVPQHF. CDR3 in DNA: TGTGCCAGCAGTTACTTGGACAGCCACCTTCAGGTGCCCCAGCATTTT.

The table lists this clone with a count of one. V and J are TRBV5-5 and TRBJ2-1; a possible D gene is TRBD2 (6 bases). The germline V and J ends were trimmed by 1 base and 1 base, with 9 bases remaining between them. CDR3 length: 15 residues. Germline V gene sequence: CDR1 SGHKS, CDR2 YYEKEE (reference sequence). CDR3 sequence: CASSLSGRSYNEQFF. The DNA for the CDR3 is TGTGCCAGCAGCTTGAGCGGGCGATCCTACAATGAGCAGTTCTTC. Complete variable domain (other parts from reference TRBV5-5 and TRBJ2-1): DAGVTQSPTHLIKTRGQQVTLRCSPISGHKSVSWYQQVLGQGPQFIFQYYEKEERGRGNFPDRFSARQFPNYSSELNVNALLLGDSALYLCASSLSGRSYNEQFFGPGTRLTVL.

V is TRBV4-2 and J is TRBJ2-5; the D gene is possibly TRBD2 (5 bases). Trimming removed 4 bases from V and 1 base from J, with 13 bases in between. Per the germline V gene, CDR1 is LGHNA and CDR2 is YNFKEQ. The CDR3 has 15 residues. The CDR3 nucleotides read TGTGCCAGCAGCCCCAGAGGGAGCGGCCAAGAGACCCAGTACTTC. This sequence encodes CASSPRGSGQETQYF.

J is TRBJ1-4 and V is TRBV9; no clear D. The germline gives CDR1 SGDLS, CDR2 YYNGEE. V lost 4 bases to trimming and J lost 5 bases, with 15 bases between them. CDR3 length: 15 amino acids. The CDR3 DNA sequence: TGTGCCAGCAGCTCCTCGGACTTAACCAATGAAAAACTGTTTTTT. Amino acids: CASSSSDLTNEKLFF. The full variable domain, its missing parts supplied by reference TRBV9 and TRBJ1-4, is DSGVTQTPKHLITATGQRVTLRCSPRSGDLSVYWYQQSLDQGLQFLIQYYNGEERAKGNILERFSAQQFPDLHSELNLSSLELGDSALYFCASSSSDLTNEKLFFGSGTQLSVL.

CDR3 sequence: CASSEGTSGRVYEQYF. CDR3 DNA sequence: TGTGCCAGCAGTGAGGGAACTAGCGGGAGGGTCTACGAGCAGTACTTC. The rearrangement joins TRBV6-1 to TRBJ2-7, with 13 bases aligning to TRBD2. J gave up 3 bases and V 3 bases, and 5 bases lay outside the gene matches. Germline CDR1 is MNHNS and CDR2 is SASEGT. The CDR3 is 16 amino acids.

The chain combines TRBV9 with TRBJ1-4, with TRBD1 matching 7 bases. The junction had 8 bases not matched to a gene; V was cut back by 2 bases and J by 7 bases. The CDR3 loop spans 15 amino acids. Per the germline V gene, CDR1 is SGDLS and CDR2 is YYNGEE. Here the CDR3 reads CASSVWGQSGEKLFF. CDR3 DNA sequence: TGTGCCAGCAGCGTGTGGGGACAGTCTGGTGAAAAACTGTTTTTT.

V gene TRBV5-1 combines with J gene TRBJ1-6; perhaps TRBD1 as D (6 bases). V lost 0 bases and J lost 11, with 15 bases in between. The CDR3 covers 15 residues. In germline, CDR1 is SGHRS, CDR2 YFSETQ. The CDR3 spells CASSLEATGSTPLHF. The CDR3, as DNA: TGCGCCAGCAGCTTGGAGGCAACAGGGAGTACACCCCTCCACTTT. Complete variable domain (other parts from reference TRBV5-1 and TRBJ1-6): KAGVTQTPRYLIKTRGQQVTLSCSPISGHRSVSWYQQTPGQGLQFLFEYFSETQRNKGNFPGRFSGRQFSNSRSEMNVSTLELGDSALYLCASSLEATGSTPLHFGNGTRLTVT.

This clone was seen a handful of times. Here the CDR3 reads CASSQEAYIQQGSTEAFF. DNA for the CDR3: TGCGCCAGCAGCCAAGAAGCTTATATTCAGCAGGGGTCCACTGAAGCTTTCTTT. The J gene is TRBJ1-1, the V gene TRBV4-3, with a possible D match to TRBD1 (6 bases). The CDR3 consists of 18 residues. CDR1 LGHNA and CDR2 YSLEER come from the germline V gene. Trimming removed 0 bases from V and 4 bases from J, with 21 bases in between.

In its sample, this clone was seen a few times. The V and J genes are TRBV12-3 or TRBV12-4 and TRBJ1-5, with D possibly matching TRBD1 (5 bases). This CDR3 has 12 amino acids. The ends were cut back, 5 bases at V and 5 bases at J, with 7 bases in the middle. As DNA, the CDR3 is TGTGCCAGCAGTAAAGGGGATCAGCCCCAGCATTTT. This codes for CASSKGDQPQHF.

This clone was detected a few times. The chain has TRBV6-4 and TRBJ1-1; TRBD1 agrees at 7 bases. J lost 4 bases, V lost 3 bases, and 5 bases had no gene match. Germline CDR1 MRHNA, CDR2 SNTAGT. This CDR3 is built from 14 residues. The CDR3 region has the DNA TGTGCCAGCAGTGAGTATCAGGGGGGCACTGAAGCTTTCTTT. It codes for CASSEYQGGTEAFF.

This chain joins TRBV9 and TRBJ1-3; D gene ambiguous. Germline CDR1 SGDLS, CDR2 YYNGEE. The germline V and J ends were trimmed by 3 bases and 4 bases, with 11 bases remaining between them. The CDR3 is made up of 14 amino acids. In DNA, the CDR3 is TGTGCCAGCAGCGCTCCCTTTAGAGGAAACACCATATATTTT. Protein product: CASSAPFRGNTIYF.

V gene TRBV10-2 combines with J gene TRBJ1-1, with D perhaps matching TRBD1 (6 bases). The CDR3 is made up of 13 amino acids. Trimming cost V 4 bases and J 5 bases, with 11 bases left between them. The germline gives CDR1 WSHSY, CDR2 SAAADI. The CDR3 DNA is TGCGCCAGCAGTGCGCAGGGGAGAACTGAAGCTTTCTTT. Translation gives CASSAQGRTEAFF.